What follows are 28 T cell receptor beta chains derived from one specimen sequenced in a study of blood T cell repertoires in COVID-19. Clones were read by immunoSEQ multiplex PCR, and TCRdb kept only the in-frame ones, dropping some. In the table there are some 78,000 clones, approximately 80% of which are singletons. The sequenced sample consisted of peripheral blood. These receptor sequences come from a man aged 55 to 70 with active or convalescent COVID-19.

This clone has a handful of counts. The CDR3 here is CASSQQDRGPVGQFF. The CDR3 nucleotides are TGCGCCAGCAGCCAGCAGGACAGGGGGCCTGTTGGGCAGTTCTTC. V and J are TRBV4-3 and TRBJ2-1; TRBD1 matches 11 bases. J was trimmed by 12 bases and V by 3 bases; bases with no gene match: 10. The CDR3 spans 15 residues. The germline V gene has CDR1 LGHNA and CDR2 YSLEER.

CDR3 nucleotides: TGTGCCAGCAGCTTTGGCAAAACTGAAGCTTTCTTT. Amino acid sequence: CASSFGKTEAFF. The chain uses TRBV7-9 and TRBJ1-1; D remains unclear. The ends were cut back, 3 bases at V and 5 bases at J, with 7 bases in the middle. Germline V gene data show CDR1 as SEHNR and CDR2 as FQNEAQ (reference sequence). This CDR3 has 12 residues.

The chain carries TRBV7-2 and TRBJ1-2; TRBD1 is a possible D gene (6 bases). Trimming left V 5 bases short and J 6 bases short, with 19 bases between. This CDR3 has 15 amino acids. CDR1 and CDR2 from the germline V gene are SGHTA and FQGNSA. The CDR3 region has the DNA TGTGCCAGCAGCCCCCAATACAGGGACGAGAATGGCTACACCTTC. Protein product: CASSPQYRDENGYTF.

The CDR3 here is CSVLGDLPGNEQFF. DNA for the CDR3: TGCAGCGTACTAGGGGACTTACCCGGCAATGAGCAGTTCTTC. J is TRBJ2-1 and V is TRBV29-1; possibly TRBD2 for D (6 bases). V was trimmed by 6 bases and J by 6 bases, leaving 18 bases between them. CDR1 is SQVTM, CDR2 ANQGSEA, per germline. The CDR3 has 14 amino acids.

This rearrangement joins TRBV5-6 to TRBJ1-2, with D maybe TRBD1 (5 bases). CDR3 length equals 12 residues. Germline loops: CDR1 SGHDT, CDR2 YYEEEE. V was cut by 1 base and J by 7 bases, with 8 bases left in between. In nucleotides, the CDR3 is TGTGCCAGCAGCTTGCAGGGTTTTGGCTACACCTTC. Its translation: CASSLQGFGYTF.

This clone was seen a few times. The rearrangement joins TRBV6-2 or TRBV6-3 to TRBJ1-1, with D unresolved. With 5 bases removed from V and 2 bases from J, the gap between germline ends came to 15 bases. CDR3 length equals 15 residues. CDR1 MNHEY and CDR2 SVGEGT come from the germline V gene. The CDR3 is CASSPREVGNTEAFF. The DNA for the CDR3 is TGTGCCAGCAGTCCCCGGGAGGTCGGAAACACTGAAGCTTTCTTT.

The chain combines TRBV30 with TRBJ2-3, with 7 bases aligning to TRBD2. The junction had 15 bases not matched to a gene; V was cut back by 7 bases and J by 2 bases. The V gene's germline CDR1 is GTSNPN and CDR2 SVGIG (reference sequence). CDR3 length: 16 amino acids. The CDR3 is CAFSFRGGSLTDTQYF. CDR3 nucleotide sequence: TGTGCCTTCTCCTTTCGCGGGGGATCCCTCACAGATACGCAGTATTTT.

This clone was observed a few times. The chain uses TRBV5-6 and TRBJ2-3; D is undetermined. The CDR3 loop spans 17 amino acids. Trimming removed 1 base at V and 0 bases at J, with 15 bases between. Germline V lookup: CDR1 SGHDT, CDR2 YYEEEE. The CDR3 nucleotides read TGTGCCAGCAGCTTGCAACGGAGAGTGTTCAGCACAGATACGCAGTATTTT. Encoded protein: CASSLQRRVFSTDTQYF.

The chain has TRBV5-8 and TRBJ1-4; D is possibly TRBD1 (5 bases). V gave up 0 bases and J gave up 5 bases, with 17 bases separating them. Germline V lookup: CDR1 SGHTS, CDR2 YDEGEE. This CDR3 has 17 amino acids. CDR3 loop: CASSLGRPAGPNEKLFF. CDR3 bases: TGTGCCAGCAGCTTGGGACGACCGGCGGGGCCAAATGAAAAACTGTTTTTT.

The chain has TRBV3-1 (or the pseudogene TRBV3-2) and TRBJ1-2, with 9 bases lining up with TRBD1. Germline CDR1 and CDR2: LGHDT and YNNKEL (reference sequence). The ends lost 1 base at V and 3 bases at J; junction bases unmatched: 3. The CDR3 runs 15 residues. The CDR3 nucleotides read TGTGCCAGCAGCCAAGGCGACAGGGGGTACTATGGCTACACCTTC. Protein: CASSQGDRGYYGYTF.

The V call is TRBV7-2, the J call TRBJ1-2, with 7 nucleotides matching TRBD1. The CDR3 has 14 residues. The germline V gene has CDR1 SGHTA and CDR2 FQGNSA. J lost 3 bases, V lost 5 bases, and 6 bases had no gene match. The CDR3 sequence is CASSQGQTDYGYTF. Here the CDR3 DNA reads TGTGCCAGCAGCCAGGGACAGACGGACTATGGCTACACCTTC.

The chain links TRBV10-2 to TRBJ2-4; TRBD2 is a possible D gene (5 bases). With 3 bases removed from V and 0 bases from J, the gap between germline ends came to 12 bases. CDR3 length: 16 residues. Germline lookup yields CDR1 WSHSY and CDR2 SAAADI. In DNA, the CDR3 is TGCGCCAGCAGTGACGTAGGAGGATTAGCCAAAAACATTCAGTACTTC. As protein: CASSDVGGLAKNIQYF.

The rearrangement links TRBV25-1 to TRBJ1-2; D uncertain. The CDR3 sequence is 15 residues long. Germline assignment: CDR1 MGHDK and CDR2 SYGVNS. V lost 4 bases to trimming and J lost 3 bases, with 15 bases between them. The CDR3 DNA sequence: TGTGCCAGCAGTGGCCACATCCCCGGAGACTATGGCTACACCTTC. Translated: CASSGHIPGDYGYTF.

This sequence joins TRBV7-2 and TRBJ2-7, with 9 bases that match TRBD2. Trimming removed 5 bases from V and 7 bases from J; junction bases left unmatched: 9. Germline assignment: CDR1 SGHTA and CDR2 FQGNSA. The CDR3 runs 14 residues. The CDR3 DNA reads as TGTGCCAGCAGCGTAATAGCGGGGGCGGGGGAGCAGTACTTC. Its translation: CASSVIAGAGEQYF.

J is TRBJ2-3 and V is TRBV3-1 (or the pseudogene TRBV3-2); 10 positions match TRBD2. This CDR3 comprises 13 residues. The V gene's germline CDR1 is LGHDT and CDR2 YNNKEL (reference sequence). Trimming took 1 base from V and 15 from J; bases not matched to a gene: 7. CDR3: CASSQGPSGGSYF. As DNA, the CDR3 is TGTGCCAGCAGCCAAGGCCCTAGCGGGGGCTCATATTTT.

This chain connects TRBV3-1 (or the pseudogene TRBV3-2) to TRBJ1-2, with D maybe TRBD1 (5 bases). This CDR3 has 16 amino acids. The germline gives CDR1 LGHDT, CDR2 YNNKEL (reference sequence). V was clipped by 0 bases and J by 4 bases, with 15 bases between them. For the CDR3, the DNA is TGTGCCAGCAGCCAAGAAAATGGTGACAGAGCCTATGGCTACACCTTC. Amino acid sequence: CASSQENGDRAYGYTF.

The chain recombines TRBV6-5 with TRBJ1-2; D uncertain. The V end was cut by 2 bases, the J end by 6 bases, with 7 bases between. Per germline, CDR1 MNHEY and CDR2 SVGAGI. The CDR3 has 12 amino acids. CDR3 DNA: TGTGCCAGCAGTTACCGCGGTGATGGCTACACCTTC. Encoded protein: CASSYRGDGYTF.

V usage is TRBV30 and J usage is TRBJ1-2, with D tentatively TRBD1 (5 bases). The germline V gene encodes CDR1 GTSNPN and CDR2 SVGIG (reference sequence). The CDR3 is 13 amino acids. The V and J ends lost 4 bases and 2 bases respectively, with 11 bases between them. The CDR3 coding sequence is TGTGCCTGGAATCGGGGGAGCAACTATGGCTACACCTTC. This gives the protein CAWNRGSNYGYTF.

This clone was detected a few times. The gene calls are TRBV4-3 and TRBJ1-1; D ambiguous. The ends were cut back, 1 base at V and 6 bases at J, with 15 bases in the middle. Germline V gene sequence: CDR1 LGHNA, CDR2 YSLEER. This CDR3 comprises 15 residues. The CDR3 DNA reads TGCGCCAGCAGCCAAGGAGTGGCGGTAGGTGCTGAAGCTTTCTTT. As protein: CASSQGVAVGAEAFF.

The V and J genes are TRBV7-2 and TRBJ1-6; TRBD1 matches 8 bases. V lost 6 bases and J lost 9; bases outside the gene matches: 13. From germline, CDR1 is SGHTA and CDR2 FQGNSA. CDR3 size: 16 residues. CDR3 region: CASSSTQGAGFSPLHF. The CDR3 DNA reads as TGTGCCAGCAGTTCCACTCAGGGGGCCGGGTTTTCACCCCTCCACTTT.

This clone came up a few times. V gene TRBV4-3 combines with J gene TRBJ1-3; possible D gene TRBD1, 6 bases. V was shortened by 0 bases and J by 8 bases, with 17 bases between the two germline ends. This CDR3 is 16 amino acids long. The germline CDR1 and CDR2 sequences are LGHNA and YSLEER. CDR3 loop: CASSQDKAGAVHTIYF. CDR3 coding DNA: TGCGCCAGCAGCCAAGATAAGGCAGGGGCAGTGCACACCATATATTTT.

This chain links TRBV5-6 with TRBJ2-1; 11 bases line up with TRBD2. In germline, CDR1 is SGHDT, CDR2 YYEEEE. This CDR3 is built from 16 residues. Trimming cost V 0 bases and J 4 bases; bases outside gene matches: 3. CDR3 in DNA: TGTGCCAGCAGCTTGGATCCTAGCGGGGGGTACAATGAGCAGTTCTTC. This sequence encodes CASSLDPSGGYNEQFF.

The chain has TRBV5-1 and TRBJ2-7; 7 positions agree with TRBD1. V lost 7 bases and J lost 0; bases outside the gene matches: 10. The germline CDR1 and CDR2 sequences are SGHRS and YFSETQ. The CDR3 is 15 amino acids. The DNA of the CDR3 is TGCGCCAGCGCCCCCCGGGCAGGGGGCTCCTACGAGCAGTACTTC. Protein product: CASAPRAGGSYEQYF.

The chain has TRBV9 and TRBJ1-6; TRBD1 matches at 8 bases. The ends lost 6 bases at V and 7 bases at J; junction bases unmatched: 9. This CDR3 has 15 residues. Germline V gene lookup returns CDR1 SGDLS and CDR2 YYNGEE. The CDR3 protein is CASTRTGQGNSPLHF. The CDR3 DNA sequence: TGTGCCAGCACCCGTACCGGACAGGGAAATTCACCCCTCCACTTT.

The chain uses TRBV7-9 and TRBJ1-5, with 7 bases lining up with TRBD1. V trimming: 6 bases; J trimming: 7 bases; junction bases outside the gene matches: 15. The length of the CDR3 is 16 residues. CDR1 is SEHNR and CDR2 is FQNEAQ in the germline V gene (reference sequence). The CDR3 reads CASSSRPKTGRQPQHF. DNA for the CDR3: TGTGCCAGCAGTTCCCGACCAAAGACAGGGAGGCAGCCCCAGCATTTT.

The chain has TRBV7-9 and TRBJ1-1, with D tentatively TRBD1 (6 bases). The CDR3 totals 16 residues. Trimming removed 4 bases at V and 0 bases at J, with 15 bases between. Germline V gene data show CDR1 as SEHNR and CDR2 as FQNEAQ (reference sequence). CDR3 coding DNA: TGTGCCAGCAGCTCGGACAGCAAATCACTGAACACTGAAGCTTTCTTT. This encodes CASSSDSKSLNTEAFF.

The chain has TRBV11-2 and TRBJ2-5, with a tentative D call TRBD1 (6 bases). Germline assignment: CDR1 SGHAT and CDR2 FQNNGV. This CDR3 has 14 residues. The V end was cut by 5 bases, the J end by 1 base, with 11 bases between. The DNA of the CDR3 is TGTGCCAGCAGCCGGACAGACCCCCAAGAGACCCAGTACTTC. Residues: CASSRTDPQETQYF. Together with reference TRBV11-2 and TRBJ2-5, the CDR3 gives the full variable domain: EAGVAQSPRYKIIEKRQSVAFWCNPISGHATLYWYQQILGQGPKLLIQFQNNGVVDDSQLPKDRFSAERLKGVDSTLKIQPAKLEDSAVYLCASSRTDPQETQYFGPGTRLLVL.

CDR3 loop: CASSPGQGMLRTTEAFF. The DNA of the CDR3 is TGTGCCAGCAGCCCTGGACAGGGAATGTTGCGTACGACTGAAGCTTTCTTT. The rearrangement uses TRBV5-4 and TRBJ1-1, with TRBD1 matching over 8 bases. The V gene end was trimmed by 4 bases and the J gene end by 5 bases; junction bases not matched to a gene: 16. Germline V gene data show CDR1 as SGHNT and CDR2 as YYREEE (reference sequence). The CDR3 length is 17 residues.